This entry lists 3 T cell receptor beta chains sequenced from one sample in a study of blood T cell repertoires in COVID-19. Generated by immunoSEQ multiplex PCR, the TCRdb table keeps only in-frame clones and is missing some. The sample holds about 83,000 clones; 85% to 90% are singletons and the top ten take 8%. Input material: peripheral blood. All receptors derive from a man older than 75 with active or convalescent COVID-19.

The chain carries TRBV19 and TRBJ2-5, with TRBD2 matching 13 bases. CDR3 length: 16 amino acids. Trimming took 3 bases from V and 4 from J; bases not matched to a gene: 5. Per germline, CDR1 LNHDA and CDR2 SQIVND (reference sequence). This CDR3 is CASSMTSGGSRETQYF. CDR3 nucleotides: TGTGCCAGTAGTATGACTAGCGGGGGGAGTCGAGAGACCCAGTACTTC.

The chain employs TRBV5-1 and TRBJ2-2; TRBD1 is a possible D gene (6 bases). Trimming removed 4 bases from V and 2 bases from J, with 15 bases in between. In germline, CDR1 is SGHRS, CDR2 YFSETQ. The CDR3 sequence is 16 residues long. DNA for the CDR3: TGCGCCAGCAGCCCGGGGTTGGGGGCTAACACCGGGGAGCTGTTTTTT. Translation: CASSPGLGANTGELFF.

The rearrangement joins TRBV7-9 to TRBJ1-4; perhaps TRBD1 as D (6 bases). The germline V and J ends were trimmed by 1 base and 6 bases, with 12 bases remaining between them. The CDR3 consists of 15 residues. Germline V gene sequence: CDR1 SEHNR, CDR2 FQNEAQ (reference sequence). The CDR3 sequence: CASSLVRGGYEKLFF. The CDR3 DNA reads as TGTGCCAGCAGCTTAGTCAGGGGCGGCTATGAAAAACTGTTTTTT.